This TCR beta chain appears in the sequencing data of a study of T cell responses to AZD1222 COVID-19 vaccine. Overall study context: Both about-4-week and about-12-week second-dose recipients were combined. General study findings and limits: Baseline serology detected seropositivity in only six AZD1222 recipients.

Remarks on this clone: What it binds is not known.

In germline, CDR1 is MDHEN, CDR2 SYDVKM. The CDR3 spans 15 residues. J was trimmed by 1 base and V by 5 bases; bases with no gene match: 7. Generated by immunoSEQ multiplex PCR, the TCRdb table keeps only in-frame clones and is missing some. This sample has around 160,000 clones, with 88% found just once. This material consisted of peripheral blood, taken on day 0 of AZD1222 vaccination. The chain couples TRBV28 to TRBJ1-1; 7 bases are a match to TRBD1. This clonotype originated in an adult in good health. CDR3 sequence: CASSTPTGWNTEAFF. The CDR3 region has the DNA TGTGCCAGCAGTACCCCGACAGGGTGGAACACTGAAGCTTTCTTT.